Reported below is one T cell receptor (beta chain). In terms of age and location, participants ranged from about 18 to 100 years and lived in around 22 US areas. This CDR3 comprises 15 residues. Germline V gene lookup returns CDR1 SNHLY and CDR2 FYNNEI. Unmatched junction bases numbered 4, after V lost 1 base and J lost 7 bases. The sample originates from a study of blood T cell repertoires in COVID-19. Per the authors' pipeline: For nucleated cells, counts were estimated from reference gene primer amplification. Data came from immunoSEQ multiplex PCR; TCRdb stores just in-frame clones and leaves some out. D and trimming were read from the DNA, whereas the V and J calls and clone size are those reported in that table. Of roughly 300,000 clones detected, 80% to 95% appear once; the ten largest clones hold approximately 17%.

The TCR comes from a woman aged 30 to 39 who had recovered from COVID-19. The chain couples TRBV2 to TRBJ2-1, with 10 bases that match TRBD2. Sequencing was carried out using PBMCs or T cells enriched from blood (not recorded which). The CDR3 loop is CASSEERGGRNEQFF. The CDR3 nucleotides read TGTGCCAGCAGTGAAGAGCGGGGGGGCCGTAATGAGCAGTTCTTC.